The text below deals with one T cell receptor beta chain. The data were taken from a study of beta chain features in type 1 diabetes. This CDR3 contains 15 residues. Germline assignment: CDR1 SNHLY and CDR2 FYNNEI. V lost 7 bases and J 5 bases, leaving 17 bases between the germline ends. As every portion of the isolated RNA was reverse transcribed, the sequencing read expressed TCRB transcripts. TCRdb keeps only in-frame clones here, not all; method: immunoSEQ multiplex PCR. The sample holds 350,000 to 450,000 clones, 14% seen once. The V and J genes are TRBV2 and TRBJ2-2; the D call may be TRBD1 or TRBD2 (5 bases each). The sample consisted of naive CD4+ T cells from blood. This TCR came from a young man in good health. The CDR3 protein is CASTLSGTETGELFF. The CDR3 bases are TGTGCCAGCACCCTCTCCGGGACCGAGACCGGGGAGCTGTTTTTT.